The TCR beta chain described here comes from a study of blood T cell repertoires in COVID-19. Study in general: The United States, Italy and Spain were the sources of the acute and convalescent COVID-19 samples. T cells, B-cell-depleted T cells, or PBMCs supplied cDNA or gDNA.

J gave up 5 bases and V 0 bases, and 11 bases lay outside the gene matches. Per the germline V gene, CDR1 is SGHNT and CDR2 is YYREEE (reference sequence). The CDR3 consists of 16 residues. Original processing notes: Reference gene primer amplification gave estimated nucleated cell counts. Produced via immunoSEQ multiplex PCR; TCRdb's table is partial and in-frame only. V and J calls plus clone size are reproduced from that table; the DNA served to infer D and trimming. The table includes some 44,000 clones, more than 70% detected once. The J gene is TRBJ2-7, the V gene TRBV5-4; 7 positions match TRBD2. This TCR came from a human donor in a cohort sampled during active COVID-19. Sequenced input: peripheral blood. CDR3 sequence (DNA): TGTGCCAGCAGCTTGGTCGGCGGGGGAAGGGGAAACGAGCAGTACTTC. The encoded protein is CASSLVGGGRGNEQYF.